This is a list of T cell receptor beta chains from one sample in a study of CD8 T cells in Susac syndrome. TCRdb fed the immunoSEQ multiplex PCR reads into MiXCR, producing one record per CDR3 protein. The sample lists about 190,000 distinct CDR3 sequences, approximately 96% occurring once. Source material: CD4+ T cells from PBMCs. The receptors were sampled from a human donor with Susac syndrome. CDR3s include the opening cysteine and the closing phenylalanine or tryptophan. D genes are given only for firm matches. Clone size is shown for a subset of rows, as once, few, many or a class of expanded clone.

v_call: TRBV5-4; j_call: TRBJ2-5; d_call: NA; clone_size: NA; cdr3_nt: TGTGCCAGCAGCTCCCGGGCTAAACAAGAGACCCAGTACTTC; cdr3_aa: CASSSRAKQETQYF
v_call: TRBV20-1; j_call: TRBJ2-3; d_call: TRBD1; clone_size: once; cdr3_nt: TGCAGTGCTAGAGACTTACAGGGGGCGACAGATACGCAGTATTTT; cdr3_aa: CSARDLQGATDTQYF
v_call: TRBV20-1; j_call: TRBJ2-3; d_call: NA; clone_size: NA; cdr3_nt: TGCAGTAGAGGGCTCACAGATACGCAGTATTTT; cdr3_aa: CSRGLTDTQYF
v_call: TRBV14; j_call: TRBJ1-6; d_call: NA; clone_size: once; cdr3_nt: TGTGCCAGCAGCCTCGGAGGGTTGGGTTCACCCCTCCACTTT; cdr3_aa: CASSLGGLGSPLHF
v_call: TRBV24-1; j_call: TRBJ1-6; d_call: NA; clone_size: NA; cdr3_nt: TGTGCCACCGGCCAGGGAGCCTATAATTCACCCCTCCACTTT; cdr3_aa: CATGQGAYNSPLHF
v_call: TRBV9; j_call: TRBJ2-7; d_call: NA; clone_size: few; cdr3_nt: TGTGCCAGCAGCGTCGGTTTAGGGGAGCAGTACTTC; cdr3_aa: CASSVGLGEQYF
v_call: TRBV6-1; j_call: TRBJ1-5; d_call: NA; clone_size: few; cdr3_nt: TGTGCCAGCACCCCCAGGCCGGATCAGCCCCAGCATTTT; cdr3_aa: CASTPRPDQPQHF
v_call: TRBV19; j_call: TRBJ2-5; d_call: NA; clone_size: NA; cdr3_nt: TGTGCCAGTAGGGACAGATCCCAAGAGACCCAGTACTTC; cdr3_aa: CASRDRSQETQYF
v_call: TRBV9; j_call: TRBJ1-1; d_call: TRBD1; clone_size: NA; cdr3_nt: TGTGCCAGCAGCGGGGGAGGGGCAGGGGGGACTGAAGCTTTCTTT; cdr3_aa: CASSGGGAGGTEAFF
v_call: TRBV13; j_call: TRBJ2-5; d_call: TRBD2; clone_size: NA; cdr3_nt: TGTGCCAGCAGAATGACTAGCGGGGGACTCCAAGAGACCCAGTACTTC; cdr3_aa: CASRMTSGGLQETQYF
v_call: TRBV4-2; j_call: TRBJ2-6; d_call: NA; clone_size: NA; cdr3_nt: TGTGCCAGCAGCCAACAGGACTCTGGGGCCAACGTCCTGACTTTC; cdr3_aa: CASSQQDSGANVLTF
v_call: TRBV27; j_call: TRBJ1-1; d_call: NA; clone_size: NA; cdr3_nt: TGTGCCAGCACGATGACCGGGGCGCCCACTGAAGCTTTCTTT; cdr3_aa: CASTMTGAPTEAFF
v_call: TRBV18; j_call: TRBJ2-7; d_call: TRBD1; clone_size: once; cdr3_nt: TGTGCCAGCTCACCACGACAGGGGGAAGCTTCGGGCGAGCAGTACTTC; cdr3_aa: CASSPRQGEASGEQYF
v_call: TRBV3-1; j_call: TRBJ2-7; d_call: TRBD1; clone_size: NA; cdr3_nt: TGTGCCAGCAGCCCTCACGGACAGGGCGACGAGCAGTACTTC; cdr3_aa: CASSPHGQGDEQYF
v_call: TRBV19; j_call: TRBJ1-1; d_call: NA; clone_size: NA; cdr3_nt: TGTGCCAGTAGTATTCCAGAGATGAACACTGAAGCTTTCTTT; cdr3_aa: CASSIPEMNTEAFF
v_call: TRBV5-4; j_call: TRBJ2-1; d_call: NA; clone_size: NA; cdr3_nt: TGTGCCAGCAGACTGGGCGCTCCGGACCAGTCCTACAATGAGCAGTTCTTC; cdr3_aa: CASRLGAPDQSYNEQFF
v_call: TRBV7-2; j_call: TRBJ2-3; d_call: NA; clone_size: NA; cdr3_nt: TGTGCCAGCAGCTTATTAGCTAAGAGGTTAGATACGCAGTATTTT; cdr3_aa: CASSLLAKRLDTQYF